Listed here are 15 T cell receptor beta chains from one sample, sequenced in a study of cytomegalovirus exposure and HLA in healthy donors. The study ran its PCR with 60 Vbeta and 13 Jbeta primers. TCRdb's copy holds only in-frame clones and misses some; the assay was immunoSEQ multiplex PCR. The data contain about 270,000 clones, 70% to 90% of them singletons. Sequencing was carried out using PBMCs. The receptors were gathered from a man aged 40-49 years in good health and CMV-seropositive.

The CDR3 bases are TGTGCCAGCTCATCGGACTGGGGCACTGAAGCTTTCTTT. As protein: CASSSDWGTEAFF. The rearrangement joins TRBV18 to TRBJ1-1; no definite D call. The CDR3 runs 13 residues. Germline V gene sequence: CDR1 KGHSH, CDR2 LQKENI. Trimming removed 5 bases at V and 4 bases at J, with 11 bases between.

The rearrangement uses TRBV7-9 and TRBJ2-1; 7 bases are a match to TRBD1. V shed 4 bases and J 4 bases; nucleotides not matched to a gene: 7. CDR1 SEHNR and CDR2 FQNEAQ come from the germline V gene (reference sequence). This CDR3 contains 15 residues. The CDR3: CASSSRTGAYNEQFF. The CDR3 coding sequence is TGTGCCAGCAGCTCAAGGACAGGCGCTTACAATGAGCAGTTCTTC.

The chain recombines TRBV5-1 with TRBJ2-3; D gene unclear. The CDR3 has 14 amino acids. In germline, CDR1 is SGHRS, CDR2 YFSETQ. Trimming took off 0 bases at V and 5 bases at J, with 10 bases between the two ends. The CDR3 here is CASSLVAAQDTQYF. As DNA, the CDR3 is TGCGCCAGCAGCTTGGTAGCCGCACAAGATACGCAGTATTTT.

The chain links TRBV11-2 to TRBJ1-2; TRBD1 matches at 8 bases. This CDR3 is 19 amino acids long. Unmatched junction bases numbered 20, after V lost 5 bases and J lost 3 bases. The V gene's germline CDR1 is SGHAT and CDR2 FQNNGV. CDR3 region: CASSRNLMTGAQEDYGYTF. CDR3 nucleotides: TGTGCCAGCAGCCGTAATCTAATGACAGGGGCCCAAGAGGACTATGGCTACACCTTC.

The gene calls are TRBV7-2 and TRBJ2-2; 10 bases match TRBD2. The V gene's germline CDR1 is SGHTA and CDR2 FQGNSA. The CDR3 has 15 residues. The J segment lost 4 bases and the V segment lost 6 bases, leaving 5 bases of the junction unmatched. The CDR3 here is CASRPAGGPTGELFF. CDR3 coding DNA: TGTGCCAGCAGGCCAGCGGGAGGGCCCACCGGGGAGCTGTTTTTT.

The rearrangement joins TRBV27 to TRBJ2-3; 16 nucleotides align to TRBD2. The V gene end was trimmed by 5 bases and the J gene end by 4 bases; junction bases not matched to a gene: 6. This CDR3 has 17 residues. Germline values: CDR1 MNHEY, CDR2 SMNVEV (reference sequence). For the CDR3, the DNA is TGTGCCAGCAGTCCCCCCGGGACTAGCGGGAGGGCAGATACGCAGTATTTT. Translated, it gives CASSPPGTSGRADTQYF.

Note on this clone: The junction departs from the called germline gene at one end, perhaps through a read error. This chain links TRBV7-9 with TRBJ1-1; 7 nucleotides align to TRBD1. The CDR3 loop spans 16 amino acids. Germline CDR1 SEHNR, CDR2 FQNEAQ (reference sequence). The chain's CDR3 is CSSRQTGVLMNTEAFF. CDR3 nucleotide sequence: TGTTCCAGCAGGCAAACAGGGGTCTTAATGAACACTGAAGCTTTCTTT.

Concerning this clone itself: A read error may produce the germline difference seen at one junction end. The CDR3 protein is CSSSHRVSGEPAYEQYF. CDR3 bases: TGTTCCAGCAGCCACCGGGTGTCAGGGGAGCCCGCCTACGAGCAGTACTTC. V and J are TRBV7-9 and TRBJ2-7, with D possibly TRBD1 on 6 matching bases. This CDR3 is 17 amino acids long. From germline, CDR1 is SEHNR and CDR2 FQNEAQ (reference sequence).

The chain uses TRBV2 and TRBJ2-7; possibly TRBD2 for D (7 bases). The CDR3 extends over 12 amino acids. Germline V gene data show CDR1 as SNHLY and CDR2 as FYNNEI. V was shortened by 6 bases and J by 4 bases, with 10 bases between the two germline ends. The CDR3 nucleotides read TGTGCCAGCAGGGGGGGGCCTTACGAGCAGTACTTC. It specifies CASRGGPYEQYF.

This chain connects TRBV29-1 to TRBJ2-1, with D perhaps TRBD2 (7 bases). Germline V gives CDR1 SQVTM, CDR2 ANQGSEA. The CDR3 length is 14 residues. Trimming cost V 5 bases and J 6 bases, with 17 bases left between them. CDR3 DNA: TGCAGCGTTCCAGGGACATCGGGGGGCAATGAGCAGTTCTTC. As protein: CSVPGTSGGNEQFF.

CDR3 coding DNA: TGTGCCAGTAGTATAGCAGTCCGGGGGACTGAGCAGTTCTTC. This gives the protein CASSIAVRGTEQFF. The J gene is TRBJ2-1, the V gene TRBV19; a possible D gene is TRBD2 (6 bases). The CDR3 contains 14 residues. Trimming took 1 base from V and 9 from J, leaving 13 bases between them. The germline gives CDR1 LNHDA, CDR2 SQIVND (reference sequence).

This chain joins TRBV27 and TRBJ2-5; D uncertain. This CDR3 comprises 14 residues. Between the trimmed V and J ends, which lost 3 bases and 9 bases, there was a span of 17 bases. Germline values: CDR1 MNHEY, CDR2 SMNVEV (reference sequence). CDR3 sequence reads: CASSFGASANAQYF. The CDR3 DNA reads as TGTGCCAGCAGTTTTGGAGCGTCCGCGAACGCCCAGTACTTC.

The chain links TRBV27 to TRBJ2-6, with 10 bases identical to TRBD1. The CDR3 loop spans 18 amino acids. V was pared by 2 bases and J by 0 bases, with 4 bases of the junction left unmatched. The germline CDR1 and CDR2 sequences are MNHEY and SMNVEV (reference sequence). The CDR3 nucleotides read TGTGCCAGCAGTTTAAAGGGACAGGGGAGCTCTGGGGCCAACGTCCTGACTTTC. Translation gives CASSLKGQGSSGANVLTF.

A remark on this clone: Other nucleotide sequences from this sample produce the same CDR3. The V and J genes are TRBV29-1 and TRBJ1-2, with D unresolved. V dropped 4 bases and J dropped 4 bases, with 13 bases sitting between them. CDR1 is SQVTM and CDR2 is ANQGSEA in the germline V gene. The CDR3 is 13 amino acids. The CDR3 DNA reads TGCAGCGTTGTGGCGGGCCCAGGCTATGGCTACACCTTC. Translation: CSVVAGPGYGYTF.

The chain joins TRBV4-1 to TRBJ2-7, with 9 bases fitting TRBD1. Germline trimming cut 1 base from V and 4 bases from J; bases unmatched to any gene: 5. Germline V CDR1 and CDR2: MGHRA, YSYEKL. CDR3 size: 15 residues. CDR3 nucleotide sequence: TGCGCCAGCAGCCAAGGGACAGGGGACGGGTACGAGCAGTACTTC. Translating it yields CASSQGTGDGYEQYF.